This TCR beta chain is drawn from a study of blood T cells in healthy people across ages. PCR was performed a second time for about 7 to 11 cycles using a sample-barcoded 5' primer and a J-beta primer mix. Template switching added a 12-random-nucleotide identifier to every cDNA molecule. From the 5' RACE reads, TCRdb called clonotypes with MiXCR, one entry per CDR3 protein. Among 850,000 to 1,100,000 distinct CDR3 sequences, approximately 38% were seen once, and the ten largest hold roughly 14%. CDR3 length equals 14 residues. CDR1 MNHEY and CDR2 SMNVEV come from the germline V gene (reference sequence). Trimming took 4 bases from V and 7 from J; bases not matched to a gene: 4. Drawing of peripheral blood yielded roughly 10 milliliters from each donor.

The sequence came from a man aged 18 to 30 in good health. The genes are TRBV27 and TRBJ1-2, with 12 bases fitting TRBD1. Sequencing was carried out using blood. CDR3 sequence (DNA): TGTGCCAGCAGTTCGGGACAGGGGGCGTGTGGCTACACCTTC. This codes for CASSSGQGACGYTF.